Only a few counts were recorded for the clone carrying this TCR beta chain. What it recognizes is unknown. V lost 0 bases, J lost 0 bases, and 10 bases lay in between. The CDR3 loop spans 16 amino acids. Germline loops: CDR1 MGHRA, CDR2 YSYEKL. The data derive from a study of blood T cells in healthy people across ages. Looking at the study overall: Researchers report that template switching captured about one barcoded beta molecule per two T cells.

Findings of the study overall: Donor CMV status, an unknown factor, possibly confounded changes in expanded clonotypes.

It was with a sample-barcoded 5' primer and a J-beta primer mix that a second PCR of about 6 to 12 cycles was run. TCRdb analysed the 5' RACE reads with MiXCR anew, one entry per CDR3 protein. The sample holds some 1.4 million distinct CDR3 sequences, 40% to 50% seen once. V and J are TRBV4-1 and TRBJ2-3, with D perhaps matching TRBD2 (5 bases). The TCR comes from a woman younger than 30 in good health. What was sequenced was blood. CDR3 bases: TGCGCCAGCAGCCAAGATACGGGGTCCAGCACAGATACGCAGTATTTT. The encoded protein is CASSQDTGSSTDTQYF.